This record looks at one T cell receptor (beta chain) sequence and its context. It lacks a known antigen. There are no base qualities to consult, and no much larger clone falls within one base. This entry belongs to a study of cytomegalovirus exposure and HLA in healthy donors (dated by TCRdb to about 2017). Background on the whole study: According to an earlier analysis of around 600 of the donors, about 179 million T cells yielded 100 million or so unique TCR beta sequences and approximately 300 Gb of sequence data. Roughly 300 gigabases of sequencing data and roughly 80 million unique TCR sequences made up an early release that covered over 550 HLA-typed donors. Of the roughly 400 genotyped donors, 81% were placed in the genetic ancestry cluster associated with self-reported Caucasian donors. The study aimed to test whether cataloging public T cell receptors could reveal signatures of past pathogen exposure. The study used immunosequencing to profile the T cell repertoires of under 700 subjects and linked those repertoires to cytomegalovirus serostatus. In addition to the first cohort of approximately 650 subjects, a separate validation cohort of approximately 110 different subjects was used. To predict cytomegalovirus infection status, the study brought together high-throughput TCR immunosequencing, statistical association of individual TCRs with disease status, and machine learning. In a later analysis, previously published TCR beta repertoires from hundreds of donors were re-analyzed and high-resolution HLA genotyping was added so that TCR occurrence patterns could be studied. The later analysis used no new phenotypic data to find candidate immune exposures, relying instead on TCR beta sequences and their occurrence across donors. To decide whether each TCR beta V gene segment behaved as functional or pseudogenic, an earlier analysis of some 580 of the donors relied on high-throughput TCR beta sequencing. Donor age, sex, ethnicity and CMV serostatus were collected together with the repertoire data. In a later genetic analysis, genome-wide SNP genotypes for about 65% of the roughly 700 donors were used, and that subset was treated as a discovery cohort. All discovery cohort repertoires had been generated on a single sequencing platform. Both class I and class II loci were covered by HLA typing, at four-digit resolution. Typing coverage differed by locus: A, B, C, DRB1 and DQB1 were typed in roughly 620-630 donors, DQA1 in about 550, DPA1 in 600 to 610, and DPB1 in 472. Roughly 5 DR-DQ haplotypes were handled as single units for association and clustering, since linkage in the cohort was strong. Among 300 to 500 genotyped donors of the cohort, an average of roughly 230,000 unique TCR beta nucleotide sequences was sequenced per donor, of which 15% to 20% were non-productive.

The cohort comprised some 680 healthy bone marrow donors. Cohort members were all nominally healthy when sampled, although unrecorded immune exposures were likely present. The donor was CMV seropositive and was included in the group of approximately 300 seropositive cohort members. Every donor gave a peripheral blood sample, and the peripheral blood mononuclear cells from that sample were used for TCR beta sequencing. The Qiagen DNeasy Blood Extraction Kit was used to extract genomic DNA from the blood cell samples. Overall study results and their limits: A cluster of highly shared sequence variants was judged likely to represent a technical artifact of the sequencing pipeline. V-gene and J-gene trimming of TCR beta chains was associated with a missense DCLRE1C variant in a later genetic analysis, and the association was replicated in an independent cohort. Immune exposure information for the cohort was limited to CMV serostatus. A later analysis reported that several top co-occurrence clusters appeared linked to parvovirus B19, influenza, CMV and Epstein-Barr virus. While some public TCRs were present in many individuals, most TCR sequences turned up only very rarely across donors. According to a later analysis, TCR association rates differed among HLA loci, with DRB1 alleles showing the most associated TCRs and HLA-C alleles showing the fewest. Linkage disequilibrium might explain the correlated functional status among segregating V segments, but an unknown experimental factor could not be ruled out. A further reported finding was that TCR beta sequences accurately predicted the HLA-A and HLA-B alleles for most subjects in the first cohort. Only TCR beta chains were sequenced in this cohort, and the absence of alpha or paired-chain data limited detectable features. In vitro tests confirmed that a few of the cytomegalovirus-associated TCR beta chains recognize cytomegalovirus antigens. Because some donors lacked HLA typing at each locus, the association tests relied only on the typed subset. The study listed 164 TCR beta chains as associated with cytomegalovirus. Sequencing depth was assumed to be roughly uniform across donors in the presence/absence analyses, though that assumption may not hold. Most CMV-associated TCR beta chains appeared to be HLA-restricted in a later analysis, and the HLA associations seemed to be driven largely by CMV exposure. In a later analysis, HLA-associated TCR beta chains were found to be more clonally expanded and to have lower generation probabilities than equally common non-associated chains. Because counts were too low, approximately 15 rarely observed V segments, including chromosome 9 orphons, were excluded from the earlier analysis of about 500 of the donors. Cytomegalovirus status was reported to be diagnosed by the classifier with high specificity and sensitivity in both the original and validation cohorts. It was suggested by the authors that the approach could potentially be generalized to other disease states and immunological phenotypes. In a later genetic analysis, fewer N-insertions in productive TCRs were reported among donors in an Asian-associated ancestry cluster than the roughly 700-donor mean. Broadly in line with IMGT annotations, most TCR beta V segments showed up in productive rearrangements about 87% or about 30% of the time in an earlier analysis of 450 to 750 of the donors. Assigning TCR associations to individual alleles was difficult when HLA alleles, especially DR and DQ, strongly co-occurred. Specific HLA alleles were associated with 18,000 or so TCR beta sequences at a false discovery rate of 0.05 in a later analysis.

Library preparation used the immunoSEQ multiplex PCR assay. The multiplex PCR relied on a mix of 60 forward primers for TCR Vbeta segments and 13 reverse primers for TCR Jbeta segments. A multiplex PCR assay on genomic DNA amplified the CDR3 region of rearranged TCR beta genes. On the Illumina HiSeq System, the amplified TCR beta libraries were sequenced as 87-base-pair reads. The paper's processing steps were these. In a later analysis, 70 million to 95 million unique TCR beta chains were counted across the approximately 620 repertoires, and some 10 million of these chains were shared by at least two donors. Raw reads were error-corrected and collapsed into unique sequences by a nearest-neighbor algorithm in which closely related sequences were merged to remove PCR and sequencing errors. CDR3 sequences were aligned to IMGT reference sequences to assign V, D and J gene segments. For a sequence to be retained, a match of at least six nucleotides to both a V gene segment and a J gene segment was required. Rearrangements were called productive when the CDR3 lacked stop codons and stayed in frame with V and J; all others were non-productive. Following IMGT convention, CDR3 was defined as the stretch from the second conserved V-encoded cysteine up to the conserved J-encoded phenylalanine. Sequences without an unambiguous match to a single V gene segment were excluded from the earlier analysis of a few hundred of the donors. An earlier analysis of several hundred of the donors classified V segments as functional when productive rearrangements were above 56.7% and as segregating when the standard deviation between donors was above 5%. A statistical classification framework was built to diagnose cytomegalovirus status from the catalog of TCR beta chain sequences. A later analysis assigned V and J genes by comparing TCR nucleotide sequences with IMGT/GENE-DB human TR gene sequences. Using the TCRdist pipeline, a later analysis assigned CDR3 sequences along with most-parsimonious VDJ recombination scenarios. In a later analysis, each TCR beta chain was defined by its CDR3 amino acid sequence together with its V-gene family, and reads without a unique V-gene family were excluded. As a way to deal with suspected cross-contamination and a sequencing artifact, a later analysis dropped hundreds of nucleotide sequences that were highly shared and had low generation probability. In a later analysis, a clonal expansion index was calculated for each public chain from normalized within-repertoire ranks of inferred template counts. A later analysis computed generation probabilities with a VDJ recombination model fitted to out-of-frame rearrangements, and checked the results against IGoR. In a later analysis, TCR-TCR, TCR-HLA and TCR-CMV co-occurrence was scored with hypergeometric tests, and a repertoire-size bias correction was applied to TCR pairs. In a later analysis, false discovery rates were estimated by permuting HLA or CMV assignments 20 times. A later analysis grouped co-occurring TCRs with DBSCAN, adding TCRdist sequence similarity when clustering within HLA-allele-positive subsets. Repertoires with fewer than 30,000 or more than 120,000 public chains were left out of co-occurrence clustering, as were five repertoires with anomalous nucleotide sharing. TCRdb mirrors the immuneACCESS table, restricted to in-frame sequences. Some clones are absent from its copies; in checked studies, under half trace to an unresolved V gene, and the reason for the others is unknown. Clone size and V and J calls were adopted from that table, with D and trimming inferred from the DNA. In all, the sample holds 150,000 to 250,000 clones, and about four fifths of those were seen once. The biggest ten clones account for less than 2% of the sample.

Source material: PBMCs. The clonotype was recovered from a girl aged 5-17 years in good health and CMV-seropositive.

The CDR3 reads as follows: CASSQAAGGGVAGELFF. The nucleotide sequence reads as follows: TGCGCCAGCAGCCAAGCCGCGGGGGGGGGAGTAGCCGGGGAGCTGTTTTTT. The receptor chain draws on TRBV4-3 and TRBJ2-2; 9 central nucleotides agree with TRBD2. CDR1 and CDR2, looked up from the germline V gene, are LGHNA and YSLEER. Unmatched junction bases come to 9, with V trimmed by 1 base and J by 6 bases. The CDR3 starts with the cysteine, ends with the phenylalanine, and has 17 residues. Left in the record is the CDR3 DNA by itself, 51 bases read in frame from the first base.